This TCR beta chain was recorded in a study of T cells after posttransplantation cyclophosphamide. The related graft donor's blood sample was taken on the day of bone marrow donation. Cells defined as naive were viable CD3+CD4+ or CD3+CD8+ and CCR7+CD45RA+CD45RO-CD95-CD27+CD28+. V was pared by 8 bases and J by 0 bases, with 9 bases of the junction left unmatched. Germline-derived CDR1 and CDR2 are SGHTA and FQGTGA. CDR3 length: 17 residues. Whole-study results and caveats: Tissue-infiltrating T cells from skin or gut overlapped little with blood T cells. After PTCy, TRB diversity resembled that of CNI/methotrexate controls.

Note on this clone: Its cognate antigen is unknown.

Repertoires were generated with immunoSEQ multiplex PCR, while TCRdb's copy carries only in-frame clones and drops some. The top ten hold over 0.25% of the sample, which has about 11,000 clones, 85% to 95% seen once. The chain couples TRBV7-3 to TRBJ2-2, with TRBD1 matching 10 bases. The sample consisted of naive CD8+ T cells sorted from PBMCs. This receptor was identified in a man younger than 40 in good health and a related stem cell transplant donor. As DNA, the CDR3 is TGTGCCAGCGGCCGGACGGGACAGGGGCCGAACACCGGGGAGCTGTTTTTT. It encodes CASGRTGQGPNTGELFF.